Described below is a single TCR beta chain sequence and its context. Its antigen specificity is not known. The sample is drawn from a study of human CD8 memory T cell subsets (TCRdb year 2020). Turning to the overall study: To assess clonal relationships, the TCRbeta repertoires of stem-like (TSTEM), progenitor exhausted-like (TPEX) and effector memory CD8+ T cell subsets were compared. Six donors each provided TSTEM, TPEX and effector memory subsets, and TCRbeta repertoires were obtained from all six. Results the study describes overall, beyond this receptor: Based on Chao1 estimates, TSTEM subsets appeared to have greater repertoire diversity than TPEX subsets, which may reflect a broader range of specificities. Clonotypes were shared with effector memory cells by both stem-like subsets, but only minimal overlap was found between TSTEM and TPEX repertoires, suggesting distinct antigen spectra. Only TCRbeta chains were sequenced, and the repertoire comparisons were based on over 5 donors and tested using paired t-tests with Bonferroni correction. Normalized Shannon-Wiener diversity was similarly high in TSTEM and TPEX subsets, while effector memory subsets were less diverse by comparison.

CCR7+ PD-1+ TIGIT+ early differentiated memory cells with dysfunctional, exhausted-like traits were defined as progenitor exhausted-like memory CD8+ T cells (TPEX). Density gradient separation was used to isolate peripheral blood mononuclear cells from buffy coats of healthy donors. In the study, total CD8+ T cells were enriched by negative magnetic separation with EasySep or MojoSort CD8+ T cell isolation kits. An RNeasy Mini Kit was used to extract total RNA from duplicate vials of around 150,000 sorted CD8+ T cells per subset. PBMCs were used either fresh or after cryopreservation in fetal bovine serum containing approximately 11% DMSO. Fluorescence-activated cell sorting on a FACSAria III was used to sort CD8+ T cell subsets to purity. The CDR3 measures 14 amino acids from cysteine to phenylalanine. The DNA is not on file. CDR1 and CDR2, per the germline V gene (reference sequence), are SEHNR and FQNEAQ.

Instrument on record: NextSeq 550. A Human TCR Profiling Kit was used to prepare UMI-labeled 5' RACE TCRbeta libraries. Every TCRbeta library was prepared in parallel with an identical number of PCR cycles. The original pipeline was this. The number of functional CDR3beta clonotypes in each TCRbeta library ranged from roughly 2,800 to 18,000. MIGEC 1.2.9 was used for UMI extraction and consensus assembly, with a minimum of three reads required per UMI. MiXCR 3.0.3 was used to extract the in-frame CDR3beta repertoires. After each sample was downsampled to 42,000 randomly selected UMIs, diversity metrics were computed in VDJtools 1.2.1. For each sample pair, the repertoire overlap metrics D, R and F2 were calculated in VDJtools using the top 3,000 clones. After reprocessing by TCRdb, each CDR3 protein sequence is one entry, and no DNA is given. For this entry, the V and J calls and clone size follow TCRdb and not the study's own pipeline. The table held for this sample gives 7,500 to 9,000 distinct CDR3 sequences. More than 14% of the sample lies in the top ten.

This receptor was taken from a human donor in good health. The sequencing sample was made of CD8+ T cells from PBMCs. The V gene is TRBV7-9 and the J gene is TRBJ2-7; TCRdb's D gene call, TRBD2, goes unchecked for lack of DNA. The CDR3 protein sequence reads: CASNDGGGHYEQYF.